The rows below give T cell receptor beta chains drawn from one sample of a study of shared clonotypes between healthy human individuals. Produced via immunoSEQ multiplex PCR; TCRdb's table is partial and in-frame only. The sample contains over 1.4 million clones, roughly 96% of which appear only once. Input material: naive CD4+ T cells sorted from blood. Receptor source: a man younger than 45 in good health. Both conserved end residues are part of each CDR3. The D gene is left open where the match is weak. Not every row has a clone size; where given, it reads once, few, many or a size class.

V gene: TRBV10-3; J gene: TRBJ2-7; D gene: TRBD1; clone size: NA; CDR3 protein: CATQGQANYYEQYF; CDR3 DNA: TGTGCCACCCAGGGACAGGCCAATTACTACGAGCAGTACTTC
V gene: TRBV27; J gene: TRBJ2-1; D gene: NA; clone size: NA; CDR3 protein: CASRGTRKSSYNEQFF; CDR3 DNA: TGTGCCAGCAGAGGGACCCGGAAGAGCTCCTACAATGAGCAGTTCTTC
V gene: TRBV15; J gene: TRBJ2-7; D gene: NA; clone size: NA; CDR3 protein: CATSRDLSSGNEQYF; CDR3 DNA: TGTGCCACCAGCAGAGATCTCAGTTCGGGAAACGAGCAGTACTTC
V gene: TRBV25-1; J gene: TRBJ2-1; D gene: TRBD2; clone size: NA; CDR3 protein: CASSAFDLPGGLNEQFF; CDR3 DNA: TGTGCCAGCAGTGCATTTGATCTGCCGGGAGGGCTGAATGAGCAGTTCTTC
V gene: TRBV5-5; J gene: TRBJ2-4; D gene: TRBD1; clone size: NA; CDR3 protein: CASSVRTGLEDIQYF; CDR3 DNA: TGTGCCAGCAGCGTCCGGACAGGGTTAGAGGACATTCAGTACTTC
V gene: TRBV29-1; J gene: TRBJ2-5; D gene: TRBD2; clone size: NA; CDR3 protein: CSAVRGDETQYF; CDR3 DNA: TGCAGCGCAGTACGGGGGGATGAGACCCAGTACTTC
V gene: TRBV13; J gene: TRBJ2-3; D gene: NA; clone size: NA; CDR3 protein: CASSPRPDTQYF; CDR3 DNA: TGTGCCAGCAGCCCTCGACCAGATACGCAGTATTTT
V gene: TRBV9; J gene: TRBJ2-3; D gene: NA; clone size: NA; CDR3 protein: CASSVVGYTDTQYF; CDR3 DNA: TGTGCCAGCAGCGTAGTGGGGTACACAGATACGCAGTATTTT
V gene: TRBV19; J gene: TRBJ2-7; D gene: TRBD1; clone size: once; CDR3 protein: CASTLTGASYEQYF; CDR3 DNA: TGTGCCAGTACCTTGACAGGGGCTAGCTACGAGCAGTACTTC
V gene: TRBV7-6; J gene: TRBJ2-5; D gene: NA; clone size: NA; CDR3 protein: CASRDTQETQYF; CDR3 DNA: TGTGCCAGCCGGGACACCCAAGAGACCCAGTACTTC
V gene: TRBV7-9; J gene: TRBJ2-1; D gene: TRBD2; clone size: NA; CDR3 protein: CASTALAGYNEQFF; CDR3 DNA: TGTGCCAGCACTGCACTAGCGGGGTACAATGAGCAGTTCTTC
V gene: TRBV6-5; J gene: TRBJ2-7; D gene: NA; clone size: NA; CDR3 protein: CASSSPGSYEQYF; CDR3 DNA: TGTGCCAGCAGTTCCCCAGGGTCCTACGAGCAGTACTTC
V gene: TRBV5-5; J gene: TRBJ2-1; D gene: TRBD2; clone size: NA; CDR3 protein: CASSLNVAGGGEQFF; CDR3 DNA: TGTGCCAGCAGCTTGAATGTGGCGGGAGGGGGCGAGCAGTTCTTC
V gene: TRBV11-3; J gene: TRBJ2-7; D gene: TRBD1; clone size: NA; CDR3 protein: CASSRTGVFGEQYF; CDR3 DNA: TGTGCCAGCAGCCGGACAGGGGTCTTCGGCGAGCAGTACTTC
V gene: TRBV5-4; J gene: TRBJ2-1; D gene: TRBD1; clone size: NA; CDR3 protein: CASSPPDRGNEQFF; CDR3 DNA: TGTGCCAGCAGCCCCCCGGACAGGGGGAATGAGCAGTTCTTC
V gene: TRBV6-1; J gene: TRBJ1-1; D gene: NA; clone size: NA; CDR3 protein: CASSDRGSYGKGTFF; CDR3 DNA: TGTGCCAGCAGTGACCGGGGCTCCTATGGAAAAGGTACTTTCTTT
V gene: TRBV4-3; J gene: TRBJ2-1; D gene: NA; clone size: NA; CDR3 protein: CASSPVRSGSYNEQFF; CDR3 DNA: TGCGCCAGCAGCCCGGTAAGAAGCGGGTCCTACAATGAGCAGTTCTTC
V gene: TRBV11-2; J gene: TRBJ2-1; D gene: NA; clone size: NA; CDR3 protein: CASSGRWGWDNEQFF; CDR3 DNA: TGTGCCAGCAGCGGCAGGTGGGGCTGGGACAATGAGCAGTTCTTC
V gene: TRBV5-6; J gene: TRBJ2-7; D gene: NA; clone size: NA; CDR3 protein: CASSLTNSRREQYF; CDR3 DNA: TGTGCCAGCAGCTTAACTAACAGTAGAAGGGAGCAGTACTTC
V gene: TRBV28; J gene: TRBJ1-2; D gene: TRBD1; clone size: once; CDR3 protein: CASRRTGAVYGYTF; CDR3 DNA: TGTGCCAGCAGACGGACAGGGGCGGTCTATGGCTACACCTTC
V gene: TRBV5-1; J gene: TRBJ2-7; D gene: TRBD1; clone size: NA; CDR3 protein: CASSRDSDYEQYF; CDR3 DNA: TGCGCCAGCAGCCGGGACAGCGACTACGAGCAGTACTTC
V gene: TRBV7-6; J gene: TRBJ2-7; D gene: TRBD1; clone size: NA; CDR3 protein: CASSYGRGIYEQYF; CDR3 DNA: TGTGCCAGCAGCTATGGCAGGGGGATCTACGAGCAGTACTTC
V gene: TRBV9; J gene: TRBJ2-6; D gene: NA; clone size: once; CDR3 protein: CASSPSGDPGANVLTF; CDR3 DNA: TGTGCCAGCAGTCCTTCAGGGGATCCTGGGGCCAACGTCCTGACTTTC
V gene: TRBV19; J gene: TRBJ2-3; D gene: NA; clone size: NA; CDR3 protein: CASSRTEAHTQYF; CDR3 DNA: TGTGCCAGTAGCCGGACAGAAGCTCATACGCAGTATTTT
V gene: TRBV5-1; J gene: TRBJ2-7; D gene: TRBD1; clone size: NA; CDR3 protein: CASRRTGGPIYEQYF; CDR3 DNA: TGCGCCAGCAGAAGGACAGGGGGTCCCATCTACGAGCAGTACTTC
V gene: TRBV9; J gene: TRBJ1-2; D gene: TRBD1; clone size: NA; CDR3 protein: CASSPDRGENYGYTF; CDR3 DNA: TGTGCCAGCAGCCCCGACAGGGGAGAGAACTATGGCTACACCTTC
V gene: TRBV5-1; J gene: TRBJ2-7; D gene: NA; clone size: NA; CDR3 protein: CASSPVGNEQYF; CDR3 DNA: TGCGCCAGCAGCCCGGTAGGGAACGAGCAGTACTTC
V gene: TRBV28; J gene: TRBJ2-7; D gene: NA; clone size: NA; CDR3 protein: CASSGGTAYEQYF; CDR3 DNA: TGTGCCAGCAGTGGGGGGACGGCCTACGAGCAGTACTTC
V gene: TRBV6-1; J gene: TRBJ1-3; D gene: NA; clone size: NA; CDR3 protein: CASSEAGATSGNTIYF; CDR3 DNA: TGTGCCAGCAGTGAAGCGGGGGCTACCTCTGGAAACACCATATATTTT
V gene: TRBV15; J gene: TRBJ2-7; D gene: TRBD2; clone size: NA; CDR3 protein: CATSRGTSADYEQYF; CDR3 DNA: TGTGCCACCAGCAGAGGGACTAGCGCCGACTACGAGCAGTACTTC
V gene: TRBV5-1; J gene: TRBJ2-5; D gene: NA; clone size: NA; CDR3 protein: CASSDEPSGAQYF; CDR3 DNA: TGCGCCAGCAGCGACGAGCCCTCTGGAGCCCAGTACTTC